This T cell receptor (beta chain) was recovered during a study of T cells in localized non-small cell lung cancer. Comment on this clone: Its antigen is unidentified.

Clones were sequenced by immunoSEQ multiplex PCR, and TCRdb holds only the in-frame ones, with some missing. The sample has 75,000 to 80,000 clones; approximately 80% are singletons. Losses at the gene ends were 2 bases for V and 0 bases for J; bases not matched to a gene: 13. The CDR3 consists of 19 residues. Germline loops: CDR1 SGDLS, CDR2 YYNGEE. Study observations and caveats: Tumor showed lower T cell clonality than uninvolved adjacent lung, where it was highest.

Material: peripheral blood, obtained before any cancer treatment. J is TRBJ2-7 and V is TRBV9; 11 bases line up with TRBD2. The receptor's source is a female donor at least 60 years old with stage I lung adenocarcinoma. CDR3 in DNA: TGTGCCAGCAGCGTGTCCGTTGGGGTTAGCGGGGGGGACTCCTACGAGCAGTACTTC. Encoded protein: CASSVSVGVSGGDSYEQYF. Looking up the rest from reference TRBV9 and TRBJ2-7 gives the full variable domain: DSGVTQTPKHLITATGQRVTLRCSPRSGDLSVYWYQQSLDQGLQFLIQYYNGEERAKGNILERFSAQQFPDLHSELNLSSLELGDSALYFCASSVSVGVSGGDSYEQYFGPGTRLTVT.